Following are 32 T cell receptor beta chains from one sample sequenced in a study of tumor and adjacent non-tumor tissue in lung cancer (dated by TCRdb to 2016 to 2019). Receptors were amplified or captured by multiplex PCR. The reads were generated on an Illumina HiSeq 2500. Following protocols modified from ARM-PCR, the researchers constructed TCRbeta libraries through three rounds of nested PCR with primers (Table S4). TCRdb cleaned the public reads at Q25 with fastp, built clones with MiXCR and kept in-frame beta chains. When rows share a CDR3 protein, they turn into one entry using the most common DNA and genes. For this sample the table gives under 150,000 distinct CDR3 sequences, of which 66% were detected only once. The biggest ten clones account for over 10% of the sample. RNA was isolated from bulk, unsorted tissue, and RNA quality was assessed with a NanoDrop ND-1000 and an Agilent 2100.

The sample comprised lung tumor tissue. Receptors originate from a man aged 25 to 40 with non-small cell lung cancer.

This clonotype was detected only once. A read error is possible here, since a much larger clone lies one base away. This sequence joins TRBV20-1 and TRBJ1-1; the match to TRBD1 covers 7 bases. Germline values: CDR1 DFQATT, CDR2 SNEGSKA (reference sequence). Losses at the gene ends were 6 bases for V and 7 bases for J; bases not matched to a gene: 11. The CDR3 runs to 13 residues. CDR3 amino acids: CSAYRGAGIEAFF. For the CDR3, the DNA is TGCAGTGCATACAGGGGTGCTGGAATTGAAGCTTTCTTT.

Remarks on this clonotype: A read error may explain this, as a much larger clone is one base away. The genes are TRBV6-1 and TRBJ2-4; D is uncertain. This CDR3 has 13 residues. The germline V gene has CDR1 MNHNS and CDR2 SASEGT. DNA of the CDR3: TGTGCCAACAGTGAAACCCCCGGCATTATTCAGTACTTC. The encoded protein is CANSETPGIIQYF.

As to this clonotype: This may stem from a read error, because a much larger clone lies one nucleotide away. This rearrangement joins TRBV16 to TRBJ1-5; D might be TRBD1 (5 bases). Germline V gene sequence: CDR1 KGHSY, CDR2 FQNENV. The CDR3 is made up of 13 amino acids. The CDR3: CAGSQGPHQPQHF. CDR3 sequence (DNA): TGTGCCGGCAGCCAGGGACCCCACCAGCCCCAGCATTTT.

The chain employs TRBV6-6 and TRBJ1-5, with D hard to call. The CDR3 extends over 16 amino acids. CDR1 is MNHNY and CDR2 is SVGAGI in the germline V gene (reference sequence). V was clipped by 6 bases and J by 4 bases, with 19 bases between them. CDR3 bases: TGTGCCAGCAGAAATAAAAAATTCGGGGTAAATCAGCCCCAGCATTTT. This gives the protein CASRNKKFGVNQPQHF.

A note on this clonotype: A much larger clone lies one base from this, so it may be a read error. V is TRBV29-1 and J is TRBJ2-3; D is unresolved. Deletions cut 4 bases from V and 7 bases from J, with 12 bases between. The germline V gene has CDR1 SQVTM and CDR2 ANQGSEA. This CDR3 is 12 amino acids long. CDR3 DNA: TGCAGCGTTGTTGCGACAATAAATACGCAGTATTTT. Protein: CSVVATINTQYF.

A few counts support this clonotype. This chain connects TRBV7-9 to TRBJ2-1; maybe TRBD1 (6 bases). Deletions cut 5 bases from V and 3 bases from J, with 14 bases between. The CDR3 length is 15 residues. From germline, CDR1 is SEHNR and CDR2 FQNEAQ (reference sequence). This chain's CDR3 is CASSRTGTHYNEQFF. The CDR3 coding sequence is TGTGCCAGCAGCCGGACCGGGACACACTACAATGAGCAGTTCTTC.

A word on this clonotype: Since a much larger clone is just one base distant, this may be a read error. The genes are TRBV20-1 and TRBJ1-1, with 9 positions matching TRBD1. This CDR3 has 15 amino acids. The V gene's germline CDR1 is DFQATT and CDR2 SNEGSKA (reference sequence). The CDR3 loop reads CSARDITGGSAETFF. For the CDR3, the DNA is TGCAGTGCTAGAGATATCACAGGGGGCAGCGCTGAAACTTTCTTT.

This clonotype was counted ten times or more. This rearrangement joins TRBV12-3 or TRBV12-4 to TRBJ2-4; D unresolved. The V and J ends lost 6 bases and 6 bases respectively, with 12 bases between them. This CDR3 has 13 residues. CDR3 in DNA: TGTGCCAGCAGCCTCGGTGAGAGAAACATTCAGTACTTC. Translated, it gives CASSLGERNIQYF.

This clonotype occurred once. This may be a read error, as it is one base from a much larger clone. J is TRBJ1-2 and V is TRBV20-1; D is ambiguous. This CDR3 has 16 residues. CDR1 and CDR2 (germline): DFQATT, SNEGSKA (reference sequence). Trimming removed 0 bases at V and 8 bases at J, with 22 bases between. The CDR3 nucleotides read TGCAGTGCTAGAGATTCCAGCGTATCGCGGGGAAGCGGCTACACCTTC. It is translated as CSARDSSVSRGSGYTF.

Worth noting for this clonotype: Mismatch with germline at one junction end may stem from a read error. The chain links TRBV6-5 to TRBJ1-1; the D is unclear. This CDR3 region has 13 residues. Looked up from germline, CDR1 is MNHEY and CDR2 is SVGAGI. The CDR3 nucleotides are TGTGCCAGCAGTGGTTTGGGCGACACTGAAGCTTTATTT. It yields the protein CASSGLGDTEALF.

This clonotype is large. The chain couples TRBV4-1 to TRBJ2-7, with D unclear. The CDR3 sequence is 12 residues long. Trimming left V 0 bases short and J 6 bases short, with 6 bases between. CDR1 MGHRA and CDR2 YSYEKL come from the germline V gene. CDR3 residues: CASSQDFGEQYF. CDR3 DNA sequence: TGCGCCAGCAGCCAAGATTTCGGCGAGCAGTACTTC.

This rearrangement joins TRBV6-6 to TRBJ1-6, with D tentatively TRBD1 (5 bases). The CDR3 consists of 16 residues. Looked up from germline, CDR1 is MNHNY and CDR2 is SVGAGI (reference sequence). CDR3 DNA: TGTGTCGGCAGTTACCTTGGGACCGACGGGGCCTCACCCCTCCACTTT. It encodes CVGSYLGTDGASPLHF.

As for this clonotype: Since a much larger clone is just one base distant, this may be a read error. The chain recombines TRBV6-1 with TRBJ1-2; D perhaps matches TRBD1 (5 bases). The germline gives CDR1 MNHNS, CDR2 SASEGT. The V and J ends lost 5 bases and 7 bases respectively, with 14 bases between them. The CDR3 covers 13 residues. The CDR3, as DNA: TGTGCCAGCAGTAAAGGGCCCGGGGGTGGCTACACCTTC. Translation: CASSKGPGGGYTF.

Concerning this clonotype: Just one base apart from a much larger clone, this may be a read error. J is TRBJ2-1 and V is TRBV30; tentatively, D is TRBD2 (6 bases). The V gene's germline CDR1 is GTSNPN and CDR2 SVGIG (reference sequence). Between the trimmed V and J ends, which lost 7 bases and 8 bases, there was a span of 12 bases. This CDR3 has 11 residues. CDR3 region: CAFGTPHEQFF. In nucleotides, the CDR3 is TGTGCCTTCGGGACTCCCCATGAGCAGTTCTTC.

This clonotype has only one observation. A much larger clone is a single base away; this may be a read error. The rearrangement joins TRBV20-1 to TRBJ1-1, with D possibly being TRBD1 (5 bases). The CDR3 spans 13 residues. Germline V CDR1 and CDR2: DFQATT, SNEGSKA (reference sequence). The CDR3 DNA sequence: TGCAGTGCTAGTAATTCAGGGAACACTGAAACTTTCTTT. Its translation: CSASNSGNTETFF.

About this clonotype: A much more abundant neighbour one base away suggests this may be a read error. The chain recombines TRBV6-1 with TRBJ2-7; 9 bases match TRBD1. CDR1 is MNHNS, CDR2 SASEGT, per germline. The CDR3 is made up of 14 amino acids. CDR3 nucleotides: TGTGCCAGCAGGAAGGCGGGACAGGGCCACGAGCAGTGCTTC. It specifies CASRKAGQGHEQCF.

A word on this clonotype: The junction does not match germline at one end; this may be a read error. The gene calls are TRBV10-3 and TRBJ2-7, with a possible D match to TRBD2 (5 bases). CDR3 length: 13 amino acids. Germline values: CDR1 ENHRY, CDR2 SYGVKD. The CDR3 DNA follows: TGTACCATCAGTGAGGCCCCTACGGGGGAGCAGTACTTC. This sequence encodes CTISEAPTGEQYF.

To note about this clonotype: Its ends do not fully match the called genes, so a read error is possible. The CDR3 DNA follows: TGCACCAGCAACCAAGTTTACGGAGGCTACTCCTACGAGCAGTACTTC. As protein: CTSNQVYGGYSYEQYF. This chain connects TRBV4-1 to TRBJ2-7; tentative D call: TRBD2 (5 bases). Germline loops: CDR1 MGHRA, CDR2 YSYEKL. This CDR3 has 16 residues.

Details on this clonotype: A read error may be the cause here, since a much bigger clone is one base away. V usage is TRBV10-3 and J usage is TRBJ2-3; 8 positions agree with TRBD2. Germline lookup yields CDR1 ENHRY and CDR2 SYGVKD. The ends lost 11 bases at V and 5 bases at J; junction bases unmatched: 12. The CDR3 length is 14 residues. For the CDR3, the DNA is TGTGCCTCGACTAACGGGGGGGCCATAGATACGCAGTATTTT. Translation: CASTNGGAIDTQYF.

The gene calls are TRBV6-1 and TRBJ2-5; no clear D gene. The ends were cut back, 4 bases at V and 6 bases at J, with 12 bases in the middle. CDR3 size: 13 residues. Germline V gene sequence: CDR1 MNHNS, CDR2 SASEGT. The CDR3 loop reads CASSVVEGKTQYF. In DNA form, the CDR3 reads TGTGCCAGCAGTGTGGTGGAAGGGAAGACCCAGTACTTC.

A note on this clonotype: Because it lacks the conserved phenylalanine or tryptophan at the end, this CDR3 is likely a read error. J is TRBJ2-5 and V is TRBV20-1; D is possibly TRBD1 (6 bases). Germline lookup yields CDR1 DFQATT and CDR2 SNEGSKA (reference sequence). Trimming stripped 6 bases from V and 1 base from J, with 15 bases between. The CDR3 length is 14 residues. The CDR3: CSAPAGDGQETQYI. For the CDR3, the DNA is TGCAGTGCCCCCGCAGGGGACGGCCAAGAGACCCAGTACATC.

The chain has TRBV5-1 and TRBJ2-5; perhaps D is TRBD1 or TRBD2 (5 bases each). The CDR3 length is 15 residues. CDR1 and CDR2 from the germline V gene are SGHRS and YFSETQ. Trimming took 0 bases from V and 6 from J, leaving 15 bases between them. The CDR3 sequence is CASSLAGTTEQTQYF. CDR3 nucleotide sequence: TGCGCCAGCAGCTTGGCCGGGACGACGGAACAGACCCAGTACTTC.

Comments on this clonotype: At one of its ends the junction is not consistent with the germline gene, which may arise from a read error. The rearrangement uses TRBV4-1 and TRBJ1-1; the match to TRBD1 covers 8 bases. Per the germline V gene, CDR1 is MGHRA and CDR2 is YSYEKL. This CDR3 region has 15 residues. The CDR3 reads CASSQTDRADTEVFF. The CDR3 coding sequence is TGCGCCAGCAGCCAGACGGACAGGGCAGACACTGAAGTTTTCTTT.

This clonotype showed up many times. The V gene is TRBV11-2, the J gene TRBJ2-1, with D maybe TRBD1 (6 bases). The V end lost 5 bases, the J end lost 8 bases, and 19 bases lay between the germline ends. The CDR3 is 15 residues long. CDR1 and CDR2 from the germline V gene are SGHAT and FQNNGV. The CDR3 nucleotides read TGTGCCAGCAGCCCCGACACAATGGGGGCCGATGAGCAGTTCTTC. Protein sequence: CASSPDTMGADEQFF.

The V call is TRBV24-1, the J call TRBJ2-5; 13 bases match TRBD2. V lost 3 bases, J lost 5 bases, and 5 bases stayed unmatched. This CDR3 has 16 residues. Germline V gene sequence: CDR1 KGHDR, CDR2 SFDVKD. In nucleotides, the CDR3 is TGTGCCACCAGTGATGTGACTAGCGGGAGGCTGGAGACCCAGTACTTC. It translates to CATSDVTSGRLETQYF.

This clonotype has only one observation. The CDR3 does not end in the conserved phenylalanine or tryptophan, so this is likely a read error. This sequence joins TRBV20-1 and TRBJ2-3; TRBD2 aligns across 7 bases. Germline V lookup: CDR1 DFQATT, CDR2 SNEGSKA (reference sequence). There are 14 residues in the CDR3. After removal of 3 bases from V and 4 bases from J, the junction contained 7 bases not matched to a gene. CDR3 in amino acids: CSASPSGRADTQYY. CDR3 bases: TGCAGTGCTAGCCCCTCGGGGAGGGCAGATACGCAGTATTAT.

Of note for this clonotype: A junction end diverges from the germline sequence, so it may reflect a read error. CDR3 loop: CSVVKHSQETQYF. CDR3 DNA sequence: TGCAGTGTTGTCAAACACTCTCAAGAGACCCAGTACTTC. The gene calls are TRBV29-1 and TRBJ2-5, with D unclear. The germline V gene has CDR1 SQVTM and CDR2 ANQGSEA. This CDR3 spans 13 amino acids.

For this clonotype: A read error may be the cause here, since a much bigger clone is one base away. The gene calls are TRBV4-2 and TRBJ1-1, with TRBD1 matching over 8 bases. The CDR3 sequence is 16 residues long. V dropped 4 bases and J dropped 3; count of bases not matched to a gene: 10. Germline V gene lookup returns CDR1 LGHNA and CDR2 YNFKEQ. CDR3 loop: CASSLGDRGWDTEAFF. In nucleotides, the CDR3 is TGTGCCAGCAGCCTAGGCGACAGGGGATGGGACACTGAAGCTTTCTTT.

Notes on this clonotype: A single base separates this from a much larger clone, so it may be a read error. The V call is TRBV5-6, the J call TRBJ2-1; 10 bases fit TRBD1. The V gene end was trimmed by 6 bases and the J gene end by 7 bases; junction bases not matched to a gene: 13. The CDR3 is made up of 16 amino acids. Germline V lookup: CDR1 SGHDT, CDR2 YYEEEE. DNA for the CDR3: TGTGCCAGCACCAAAGAGACCAGGACAGGGGGTAATGAGCAGTTCTTC. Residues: CASTKETRTGGNEQFF.

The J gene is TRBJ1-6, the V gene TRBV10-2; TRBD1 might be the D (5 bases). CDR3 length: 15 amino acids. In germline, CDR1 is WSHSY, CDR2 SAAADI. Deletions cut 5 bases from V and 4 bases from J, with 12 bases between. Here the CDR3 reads CASSQGVDYNSPLHF. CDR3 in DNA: TGCGCCAGCAGTCAGGGAGTCGATTATAATTCACCCCTCCACTTT.

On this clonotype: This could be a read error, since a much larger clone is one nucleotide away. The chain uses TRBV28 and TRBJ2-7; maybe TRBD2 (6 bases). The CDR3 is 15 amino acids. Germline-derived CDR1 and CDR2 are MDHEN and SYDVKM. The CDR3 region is CATSPVGLSGDEQYF. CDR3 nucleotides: TGTGCCACCAGTCCCGTGGGACTCTCCGGGGACGAGCAGTACTTC.

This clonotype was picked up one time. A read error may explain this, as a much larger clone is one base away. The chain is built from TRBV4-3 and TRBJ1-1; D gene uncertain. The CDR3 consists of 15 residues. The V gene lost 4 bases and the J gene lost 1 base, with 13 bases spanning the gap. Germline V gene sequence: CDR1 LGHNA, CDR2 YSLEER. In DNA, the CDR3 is TGCGCCAGCAGCCCCCGCTTGGAGGGGAACACTGAAGCTTTCTTT. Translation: CASSPRLEGNTEAFF.